These T cell receptor beta chains were read from a single sample in a study of regulatory T cells in long-lasting Graves disease. TCRdb reprocessed the multiplex PCR reads via MiXCR and lists one record per CDR3 protein. The data show more than 300,000 distinct CDR3 sequences, more than 20% seen once. Sequenced here: peripheral blood mononuclear cells (PBMCs), sampled when the disease was refractory, from a patient treated with antithyroid drugs. The origin of the receptors is a woman aged 40-49 years with Graves disease. Each CDR3 is given with its conserved first and last residue. The D gene is left open where the match is weak. The listing skips clone size in some rows; elsewhere it reads once, few, many or a size class.

CDR3 protein: CASSPGRPLNYGYTF
CDR3 DNA: TGTGCCAGCAGTCCCGGACGGCCTCTTAACTATGGCTACACCTTC
J gene: TRBJ1-2
clone size: many
D gene: -
V gene: TRBV12-3/TRBV12-4

CDR3 protein: CASRGARGNTGELFF
CDR3 DNA: TGTGCCAGCAGGGGGGCGCGGGGGAACACCGGGGAGCTGTTTTTT
J gene: TRBJ2-2
clone size: once
D gene: -
V gene: TRBV7-9

CDR3 protein: CASRSDGNEQFF
CDR3 DNA: TGTGCCAGCAGGTCGGACGGTAATGAGCAGTTCTTC
J gene: TRBJ2-1
clone size: -
D gene: -
V gene: TRBV28

CDR3 protein: CASSLSWSGDYEQYF
CDR3 DNA: TGTGCCAGCAGCTTATCGTGGTCAGGGGACTACGAGCAGTACTTC
J gene: TRBJ2-7
clone size: many
D gene: -
V gene: TRBV11-2

CDR3 protein: CASSNRLAGGSSYNEQFF
CDR3 DNA: TGTGCCAGCAGCAACCGACTAGCGGGGGGAAGCTCCTACAATGAGCAGTTCTTC
J gene: TRBJ2-1
clone size: few
D gene: TRBD2
V gene: TRBV28

CDR3 protein: CASKAGTGLEQYF
CDR3 DNA: TGCGCCAGCAAAGCCGGGACAGGGCTCGAGCAGTACTTC
J gene: TRBJ2-7
clone size: -
D gene: TRBD1
V gene: TRBV5-1

CDR3 protein: CASSLRPHEQYF
CDR3 DNA: TGCGCCAGCAGCTTGAGGCCCCACGAGCAGTACTTC
J gene: TRBJ2-7
clone size: -
D gene: -
V gene: TRBV5-1

CDR3 protein: CASTLSTRETGELFF
CDR3 DNA: TGTGCCAGCACCTTATCCACCAGGGAAACCGGGGAGCTGTTTTTT
J gene: TRBJ2-2
clone size: -
D gene: -
V gene: TRBV7-2

CDR3 protein: CASSLSALRYNEQFF
CDR3 DNA: TGTGCCAGCAGTTTATCCGCATTACGCTACAATGAGCAGTTCTTC
J gene: TRBJ2-1
clone size: few
D gene: -
V gene: TRBV27

CDR3 protein: CASSGQLRTEAFF
CDR3 DNA: TGTGCCAGCAGTGGACAACTCCGCACTGAAGCTTTCTTT
J gene: TRBJ1-1
clone size: few
D gene: -
V gene: TRBV2

CDR3 protein: CASSLARAQETQYF
CDR3 DNA: TGTGCCAGCAGCTTAGCGAGGGCTCAAGAGACCCAGTACTTC
J gene: TRBJ2-5
clone size: -
D gene: -
V gene: TRBV7-2

CDR3 protein: CASRSAVTYEQYF
CDR3 DNA: TGTGCCAGCCGGTCAGCGGTGACTTACGAGCAGTACTTC
J gene: TRBJ2-7
clone size: -
D gene: -
V gene: TRBV6-1

CDR3 protein: CASRQPGQKNTIYF
CDR3 DNA: TGTGCCAGCAGGCAACCGGGACAGAAAAACACCATATATTTT
J gene: TRBJ1-3
clone size: few
D gene: TRBD1
V gene: TRBV7-8

CDR3 protein: CASSPGTNPNSPLHF
CDR3 DNA: TGTGCCAGCAGCCCCGGGACAAATCCTAATTCACCCCTCCACTTT
J gene: TRBJ1-6
clone size: -
D gene: -
V gene: TRBV7-3

CDR3 protein: CARVSKRQGPNQPQHF
CDR3 DNA: TGTGCCAGGGTATCCAAAAGACAGGGGCCTAATCAGCCCCAGCATTTT
J gene: TRBJ1-5
clone size: few
D gene: TRBD1
V gene: TRBV25-1

CDR3 protein: CASRRTGDQPQHF
CDR3 DNA: TGTGCCAGCAGGAGGACAGGGGATCAGCCCCAGCATTTT
J gene: TRBJ1-5
clone size: many
D gene: TRBD1
V gene: TRBV6-1

CDR3 protein: CAWSWIAGGETQYF
CDR3 DNA: TGTGCCTGGAGTTGGATTGCGGGAGGGGAGACCCAGTACTTC
J gene: TRBJ2-5
clone size: -
D gene: TRBD2
V gene: TRBV30

CDR3 protein: CASSFRGLQETQYF
CDR3 DNA: TGTGCCAGCAGCTTCAGGGGCCTCCAAGAGACCCAGTACTTC
J gene: TRBJ2-5
clone size: many
D gene: -
V gene: TRBV5-5

CDR3 protein: CASSNRGGGAEAFF
CDR3 DNA: TGCGCCAGCAGCAACCGAGGGGGGGGGGCTGAAGCTTTCTTT
J gene: TRBJ1-1
clone size: -
D gene: -
V gene: TRBV5-1

CDR3 protein: CASSIGTGLETQYF
CDR3 DNA: TGTGCCAGTAGCATCGGGACAGGGCTGGAGACCCAGTACTTC
J gene: TRBJ2-5
clone size: few
D gene: TRBD1
V gene: TRBV19

CDR3 protein: CASSSSQRNHYNEQFF
CDR3 DNA: TGTGCCAGCAGTTCGAGCCAGCGGAACCACTACAATGAGCAGTTCTTC
J gene: TRBJ2-1
clone size: many
D gene: -
V gene: TRBV28

CDR3 protein: CSALGLAGANEQFF
CDR3 DNA: TGCAGCGCCCTAGGACTAGCGGGAGCGAATGAGCAGTTCTTC
J gene: TRBJ2-1
clone size: -
D gene: TRBD2
V gene: TRBV29-1

CDR3 protein: CASSVLGTGELFF
CDR3 DNA: TGTGCCAGCAGCGTACTAGGGACCGGGGAGCTGTTTTTT
J gene: TRBJ2-2
clone size: few
D gene: -
V gene: TRBV9

CDR3 protein: CSARDWWDRAGNTIYF
CDR3 DNA: TGCAGTGCTAGAGATTGGTGGGACAGGGCTGGAAACACCATATATTTT
J gene: TRBJ1-3
clone size: -
D gene: TRBD1
V gene: TRBV20-1

CDR3 protein: CASSEGTSGYNEQFF
CDR3 DNA: TGTGCCAGCAGTGAGGGGACTAGCGGATACAATGAGCAGTTCTTC
J gene: TRBJ2-1
clone size: once
D gene: TRBD2
V gene: TRBV6-2/TRBV6-3